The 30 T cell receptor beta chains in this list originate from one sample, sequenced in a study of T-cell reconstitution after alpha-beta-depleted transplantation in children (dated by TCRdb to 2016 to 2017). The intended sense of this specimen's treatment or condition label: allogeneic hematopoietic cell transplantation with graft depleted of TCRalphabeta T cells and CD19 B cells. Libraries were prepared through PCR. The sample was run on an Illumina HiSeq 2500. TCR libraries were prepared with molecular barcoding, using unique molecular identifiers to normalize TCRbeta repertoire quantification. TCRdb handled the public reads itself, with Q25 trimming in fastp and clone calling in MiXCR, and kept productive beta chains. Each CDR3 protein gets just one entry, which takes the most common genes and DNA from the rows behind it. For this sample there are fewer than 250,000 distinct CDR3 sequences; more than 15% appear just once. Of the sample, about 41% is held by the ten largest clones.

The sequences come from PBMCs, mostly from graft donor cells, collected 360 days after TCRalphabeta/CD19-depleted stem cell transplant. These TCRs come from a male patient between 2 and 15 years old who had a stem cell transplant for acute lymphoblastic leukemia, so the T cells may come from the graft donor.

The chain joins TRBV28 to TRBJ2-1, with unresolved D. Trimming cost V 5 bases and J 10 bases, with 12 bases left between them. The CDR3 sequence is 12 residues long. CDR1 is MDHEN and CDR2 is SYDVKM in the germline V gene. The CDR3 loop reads CASSQYSWEQFF. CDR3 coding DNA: TGTGCCAGCAGTCAATACAGTTGGGAGCAGTTCTTC.

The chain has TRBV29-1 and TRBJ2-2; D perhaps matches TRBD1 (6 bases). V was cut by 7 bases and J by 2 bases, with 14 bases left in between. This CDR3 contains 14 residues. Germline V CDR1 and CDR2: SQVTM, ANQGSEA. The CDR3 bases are TGCAGCGCCCGACAGGAACTAAACACCGGGGAGCTGTTTTTT. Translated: CSARQELNTGELFF.

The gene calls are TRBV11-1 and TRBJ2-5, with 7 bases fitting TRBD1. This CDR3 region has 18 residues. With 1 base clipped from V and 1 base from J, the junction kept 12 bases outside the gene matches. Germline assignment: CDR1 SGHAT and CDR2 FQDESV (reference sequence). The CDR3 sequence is CASSLVTTGAWIQETQYF. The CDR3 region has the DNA TGTGCCAGCAGCTTAGTGACAACAGGGGCGTGGATCCAAGAGACCCAGTACTTC.

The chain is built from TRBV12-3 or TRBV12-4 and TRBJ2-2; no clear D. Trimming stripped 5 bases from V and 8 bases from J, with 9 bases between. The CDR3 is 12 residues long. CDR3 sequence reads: CASSPFRGELFF. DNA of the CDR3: TGTGCCAGCAGTCCCTTTCGGGGGGAGCTGTTTTTT.

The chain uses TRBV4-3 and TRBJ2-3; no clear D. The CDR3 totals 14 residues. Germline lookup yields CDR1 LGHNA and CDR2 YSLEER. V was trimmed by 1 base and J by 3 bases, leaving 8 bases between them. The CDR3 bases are TGCGCCAGCAGCCAAGGTACCGGAACAGATACGCAGTATTTT. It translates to CASSQGTGTDTQYF.

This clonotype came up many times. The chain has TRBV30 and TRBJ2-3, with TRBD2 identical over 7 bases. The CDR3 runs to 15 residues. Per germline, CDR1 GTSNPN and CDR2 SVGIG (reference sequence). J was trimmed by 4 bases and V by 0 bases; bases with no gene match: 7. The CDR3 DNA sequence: TGTGCCTGGAGTGTACCAGCGGGATGGGCAGATACGCAGTATTTT. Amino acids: CAWSVPAGWADTQYF.

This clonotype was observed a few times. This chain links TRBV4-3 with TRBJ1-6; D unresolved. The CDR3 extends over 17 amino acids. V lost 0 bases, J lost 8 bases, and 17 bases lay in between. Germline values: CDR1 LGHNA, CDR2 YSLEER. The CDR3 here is CASSQEWIREADSPLHF. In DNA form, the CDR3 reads TGCGCCAGCAGCCAAGAGTGGATACGGGAGGCAGATTCACCCCTCCACTTT.

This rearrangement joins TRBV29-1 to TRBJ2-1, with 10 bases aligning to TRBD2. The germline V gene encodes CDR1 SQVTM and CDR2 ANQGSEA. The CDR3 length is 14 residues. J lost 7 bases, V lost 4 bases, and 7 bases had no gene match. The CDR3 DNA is TGCAGCGTTGTCCCCGGGACTAGCGTTAATGAGCAGTTCTTC. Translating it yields CSVVPGTSVNEQFF.

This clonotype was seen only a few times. DNA for the CDR3: TGTGCCAGCACTGGAGGAGTCCCGAACACCGGGGAGCTGTTTTTT. Translated, it gives CASTGGVPNTGELFF. The chain has TRBV2 and TRBJ2-2, with D perhaps TRBD2 (5 bases). V was shortened by 7 bases and J by 0 bases, with 12 bases between the two germline ends. This CDR3 has 15 residues. CDR1 is SNHLY, CDR2 FYNNEI, per germline.

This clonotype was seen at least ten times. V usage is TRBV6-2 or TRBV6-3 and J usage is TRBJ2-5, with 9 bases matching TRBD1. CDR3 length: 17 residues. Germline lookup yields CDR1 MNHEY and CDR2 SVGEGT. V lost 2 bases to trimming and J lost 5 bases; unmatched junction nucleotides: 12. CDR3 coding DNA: TGTGCCAGCAGTTACGTCCGGACAGGGGCGGATTGGGAGACCCAGTACTTC. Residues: CASSYVRTGADWETQYF.

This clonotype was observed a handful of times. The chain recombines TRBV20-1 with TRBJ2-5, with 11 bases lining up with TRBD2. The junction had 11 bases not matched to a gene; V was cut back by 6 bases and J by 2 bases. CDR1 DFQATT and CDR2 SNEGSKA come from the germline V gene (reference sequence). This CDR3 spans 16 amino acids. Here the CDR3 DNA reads TGCAGTGCCAGCCCGAGTAGCGGGGGGGATCAAGAGACCCAGTACTTC. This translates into CSASPSSGGDQETQYF.

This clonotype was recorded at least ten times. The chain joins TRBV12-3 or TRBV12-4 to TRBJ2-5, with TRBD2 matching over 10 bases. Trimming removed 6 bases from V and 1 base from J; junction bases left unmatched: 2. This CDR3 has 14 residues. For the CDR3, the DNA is TGTGCCAGCAGACGGACTAGCGGCCAAGAGACCCAGTACTTC. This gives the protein CASRRTSGQETQYF.

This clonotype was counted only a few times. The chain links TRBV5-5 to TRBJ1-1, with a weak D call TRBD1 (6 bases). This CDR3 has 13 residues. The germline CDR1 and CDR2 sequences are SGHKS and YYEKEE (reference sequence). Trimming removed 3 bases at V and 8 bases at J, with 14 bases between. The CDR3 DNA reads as TGTGCCAGCAGCTATCCAGGGGAATTCGAAGCTTTCTTT. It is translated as CASSYPGEFEAFF.

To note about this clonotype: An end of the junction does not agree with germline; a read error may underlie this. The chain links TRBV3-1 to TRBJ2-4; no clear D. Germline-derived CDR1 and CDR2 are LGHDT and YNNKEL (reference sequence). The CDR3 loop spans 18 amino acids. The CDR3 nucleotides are TGTGCCTGCAGCCAAGCTCCGGCAGTCCAATGGGGCAAAAACATTCAGTACTTC. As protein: CACSQAPAVQWGKNIQYF. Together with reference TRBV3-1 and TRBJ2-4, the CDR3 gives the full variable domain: DTAVSQTPKYLVTQMGNDKSIKCEQNLGHDTMYWYKQDSKKFLKIMFSYNNKELIINETVPNRFSPKSPDKAHLNLHINSLELGDSAVYFCACSQAPAVQWGKNIQYFGAGTRLSVL.

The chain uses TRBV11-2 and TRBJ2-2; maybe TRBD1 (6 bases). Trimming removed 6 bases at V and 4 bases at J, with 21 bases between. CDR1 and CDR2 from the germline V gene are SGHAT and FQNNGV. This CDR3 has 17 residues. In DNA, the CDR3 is TGTGCCAGCAGTCTCCTTCAGGGGCCTTACCCCACCGGGGAGCTGTTTTTT. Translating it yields CASSLLQGPYPTGELFF. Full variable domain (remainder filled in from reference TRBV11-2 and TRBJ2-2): EAGVAQSPRYKIIEKRQSVAFWCNPISGHATLYWYQQILGQGPKLLIQFQNNGVVDDSQLPKDRFSAERLKGVDSTLKIQPAKLEDSAVYLCASSLLQGPYPTGELFFGEGSRLTVL.

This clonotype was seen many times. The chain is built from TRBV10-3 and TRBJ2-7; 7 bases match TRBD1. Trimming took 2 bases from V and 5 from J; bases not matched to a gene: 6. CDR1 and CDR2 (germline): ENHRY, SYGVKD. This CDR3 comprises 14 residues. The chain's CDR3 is CAISERQGEDEQYF. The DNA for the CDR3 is TGTGCCATCAGTGAGAGACAGGGAGAGGACGAGCAGTACTTC.

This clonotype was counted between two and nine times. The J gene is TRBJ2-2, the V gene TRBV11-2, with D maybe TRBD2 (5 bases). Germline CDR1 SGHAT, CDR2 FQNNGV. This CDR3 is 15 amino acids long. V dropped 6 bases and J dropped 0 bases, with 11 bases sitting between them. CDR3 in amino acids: CASSRLRANTGELFF. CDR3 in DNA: TGTGCCAGCAGTAGATTGCGGGCGAACACCGGGGAGCTGTTTTTT.

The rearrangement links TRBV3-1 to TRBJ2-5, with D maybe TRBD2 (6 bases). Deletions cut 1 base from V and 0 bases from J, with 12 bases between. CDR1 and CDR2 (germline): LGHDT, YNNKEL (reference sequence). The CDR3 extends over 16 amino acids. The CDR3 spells CASSQGTTTYQETQYF. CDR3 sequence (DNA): TGTGCCAGCAGCCAAGGGACTACCACGTACCAAGAGACCCAGTACTTC.

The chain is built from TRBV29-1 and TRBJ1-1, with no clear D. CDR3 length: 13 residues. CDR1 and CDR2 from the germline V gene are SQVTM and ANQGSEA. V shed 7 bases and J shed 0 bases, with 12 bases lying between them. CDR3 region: CSAHKVLNTEAFF. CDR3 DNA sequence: TGCAGCGCCCATAAAGTCCTGAACACTGAAGCTTTCTTT.

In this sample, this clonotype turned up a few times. The CDR3 loop is CASRTGLTSGANVLTF. The CDR3 nucleotides are TGCGCCAGCAGGACAGGCCTTACTTCTGGGGCCAACGTCCTGACTTTC. The chain recombines TRBV5-1 with TRBJ2-6, with D possibly being TRBD1 (6 bases). There are 16 residues in the CDR3. Trimming took 5 bases from V and 1 from J, leaving 13 bases between them. The germline CDR1 and CDR2 sequences are SGHRS and YFSETQ.

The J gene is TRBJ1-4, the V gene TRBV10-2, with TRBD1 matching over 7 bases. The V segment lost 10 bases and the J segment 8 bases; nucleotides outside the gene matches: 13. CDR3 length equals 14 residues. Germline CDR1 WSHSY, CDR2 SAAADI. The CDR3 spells CATRRGPLKEKLFF. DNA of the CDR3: TGCGCCACCCGGAGGGGGCCGCTTAAGGAAAAACTGTTTTTT.

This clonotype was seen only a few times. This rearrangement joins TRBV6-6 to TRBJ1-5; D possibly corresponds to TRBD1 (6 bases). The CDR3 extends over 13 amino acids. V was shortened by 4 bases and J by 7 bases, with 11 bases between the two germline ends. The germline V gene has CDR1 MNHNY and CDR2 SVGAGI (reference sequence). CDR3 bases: TGTGCCAGCAGTTCCACAGGGTCGCAGCCCCAGCATTTT. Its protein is CASSSTGSQPQHF.

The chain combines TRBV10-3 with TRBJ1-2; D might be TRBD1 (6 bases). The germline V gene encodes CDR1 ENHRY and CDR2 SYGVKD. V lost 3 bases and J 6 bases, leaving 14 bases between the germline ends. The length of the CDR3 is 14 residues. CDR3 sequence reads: CAISEAGAKDGYTF. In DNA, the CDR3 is TGTGCCATCAGTGAAGCAGGGGCGAAGGATGGCTACACCTTC.

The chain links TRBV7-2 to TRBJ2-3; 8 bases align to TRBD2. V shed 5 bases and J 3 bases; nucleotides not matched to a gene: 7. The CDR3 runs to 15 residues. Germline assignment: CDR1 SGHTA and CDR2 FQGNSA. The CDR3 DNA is TGTGCCAGCAGCCCCCAGCAGCGGGGGACAGATACGCAGTATTTT. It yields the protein CASSPQQRGTDTQYF. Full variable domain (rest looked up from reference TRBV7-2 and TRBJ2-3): GAGVSQSPSNKVTEKGKDVELRCDPISGHTALYWYRQSLGQGLEFLIYFQGNSAPDKSGLPSDRFSAERTGGSVSTLTIQRTQQEDSAVYLCASSPQQRGTDTQYFGPGTRLTVL.

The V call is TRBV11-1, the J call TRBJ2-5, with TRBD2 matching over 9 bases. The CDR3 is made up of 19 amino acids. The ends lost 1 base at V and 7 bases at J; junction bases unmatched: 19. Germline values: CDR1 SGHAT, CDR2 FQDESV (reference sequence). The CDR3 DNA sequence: TGTGCCAGCAGCTTAGAGGACAGAAAGCCGGGACTAGCCCAGGGGACCCAGTACTTC. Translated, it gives CASSLEDRKPGLAQGTQYF.

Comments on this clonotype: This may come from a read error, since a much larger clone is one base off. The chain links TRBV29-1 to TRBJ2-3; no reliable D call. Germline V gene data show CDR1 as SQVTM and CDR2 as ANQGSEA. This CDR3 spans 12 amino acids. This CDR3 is CSVKEITYTQYF. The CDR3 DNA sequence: TGCAGCGTTAAGGAAATCACATATACGCAGTATTTT.

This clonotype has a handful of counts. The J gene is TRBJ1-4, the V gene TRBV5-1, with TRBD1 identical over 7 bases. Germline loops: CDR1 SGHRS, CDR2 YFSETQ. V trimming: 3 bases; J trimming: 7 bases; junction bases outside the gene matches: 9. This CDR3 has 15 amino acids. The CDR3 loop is CASSSGTHRGEKLFF. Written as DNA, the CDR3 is TGCGCCAGCAGCTCGGGCACACACAGGGGTGAAAAACTGTTTTTT.

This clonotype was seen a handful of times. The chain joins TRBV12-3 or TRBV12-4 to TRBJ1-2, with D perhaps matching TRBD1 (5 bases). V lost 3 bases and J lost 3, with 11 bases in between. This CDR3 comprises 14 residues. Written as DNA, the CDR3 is TGTGCCAGCAGTTTCCAGGGAGGCGACTATGGCTACACCTTC. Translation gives CASSFQGGDYGYTF.

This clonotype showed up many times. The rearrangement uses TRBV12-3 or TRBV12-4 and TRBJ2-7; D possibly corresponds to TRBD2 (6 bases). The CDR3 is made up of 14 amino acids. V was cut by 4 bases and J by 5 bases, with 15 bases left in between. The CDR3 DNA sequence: TGTGCCAGCAGTTCCGGGACTGGTGCCGACGAGCAGTACTTC. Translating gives CASSSGTGADEQYF.

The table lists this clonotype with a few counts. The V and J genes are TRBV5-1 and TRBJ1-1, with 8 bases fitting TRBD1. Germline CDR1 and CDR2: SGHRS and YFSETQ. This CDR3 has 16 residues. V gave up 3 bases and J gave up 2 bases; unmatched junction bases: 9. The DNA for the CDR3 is TGCGCCAGCAGCTCGGGGAGGACAGGGATTAACACTGAAGCTTTCTTT. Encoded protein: CASSSGRTGINTEAFF.